This TCR beta chain emerged from a study of CD8 T cells in ankylosing spondylitis (dated by TCRdb to 2016 to 2017). Looking at the study overall: T cell receptor beta repertoires were profiled in healthy donors and ankylosing spondylitis patients so that disease-linked TCR variants could be found. The full study cohort was made up of approximately 24 ankylosing spondylitis patients and roughly 98 healthy donors. Samples of peripheral blood were taken, and for ankylosing spondylitis patients, synovial fluid was collected as well.

This clonotype was counted ten times or more. The target of this receptor is not known. Per-nucleotide qualities are absent, and no much larger clonotype sits a single base away. For sequencing, an Illumina HiSeq 2500 was employed. Quantitative 5'-RACE with molecular barcodes was used to prepare TCR beta libraries. The authors' analysis ran thus. A new computational method based on a probabilistic model of VDJ rearrangement was used to identify disease-linked TCR variants. TCRdb trimmed the raw reads at Q25, called clones with MiXCR and kept productive beta chains. Rows are combined by CDR3 protein, so each entry shows the most common genes and DNA. TCRdb's processing, not the authors', yielded these V and J calls. The sample yields some 250,000 distinct CDR3 sequences; roughly a tenth were counted once. 6% to 7.5% of the sample is held by the ten biggest clonotypes. Results the study describes overall, beyond this receptor: The disease-linked clones were reported as significantly enriched in matched synovial fluid samples from ankylosing spondylitis patients. In peripheral blood, the disease-linked clones were found at relatively low frequencies and had a CD8+ phenotype. Some motif variants had previously been reported in the synovial fluid and blood of reactive arthritis patients, which suggests shared mechanisms of disease initiation. Blood from ankylosing spondylitis patients appeared to be characterized by a TCR beta motif made up of several highly homologous amino acid variants.

The receptor was isolated from a male donor with ankylosing spondylitis or in good health (not recorded which). Sequenced: blood, either unsorted or a sorted T cell fraction (not recorded which).

The bases read TGTGCCAGCAGTGTACAGCAGGGACGAGATACGCAGTATTTT. Translated, this gives CASSVQQGRDTQYF. This sequence uses TRBV6-1 and TRBJ2-3; the D segment may tentatively be TRBD1 or TRBD2, each giving 5 matched bases. At the junction V is shortened by 4 bases and J by 5 bases, with 13 bases in between. The CDR3 sequence holds 14 residues, the cysteine and phenylalanine included. Solely the CDR3 DNA is kept, with 42 bases framed from the first base. The germline V gene sets CDR1 to MNHNS and CDR2 to SASEGT.